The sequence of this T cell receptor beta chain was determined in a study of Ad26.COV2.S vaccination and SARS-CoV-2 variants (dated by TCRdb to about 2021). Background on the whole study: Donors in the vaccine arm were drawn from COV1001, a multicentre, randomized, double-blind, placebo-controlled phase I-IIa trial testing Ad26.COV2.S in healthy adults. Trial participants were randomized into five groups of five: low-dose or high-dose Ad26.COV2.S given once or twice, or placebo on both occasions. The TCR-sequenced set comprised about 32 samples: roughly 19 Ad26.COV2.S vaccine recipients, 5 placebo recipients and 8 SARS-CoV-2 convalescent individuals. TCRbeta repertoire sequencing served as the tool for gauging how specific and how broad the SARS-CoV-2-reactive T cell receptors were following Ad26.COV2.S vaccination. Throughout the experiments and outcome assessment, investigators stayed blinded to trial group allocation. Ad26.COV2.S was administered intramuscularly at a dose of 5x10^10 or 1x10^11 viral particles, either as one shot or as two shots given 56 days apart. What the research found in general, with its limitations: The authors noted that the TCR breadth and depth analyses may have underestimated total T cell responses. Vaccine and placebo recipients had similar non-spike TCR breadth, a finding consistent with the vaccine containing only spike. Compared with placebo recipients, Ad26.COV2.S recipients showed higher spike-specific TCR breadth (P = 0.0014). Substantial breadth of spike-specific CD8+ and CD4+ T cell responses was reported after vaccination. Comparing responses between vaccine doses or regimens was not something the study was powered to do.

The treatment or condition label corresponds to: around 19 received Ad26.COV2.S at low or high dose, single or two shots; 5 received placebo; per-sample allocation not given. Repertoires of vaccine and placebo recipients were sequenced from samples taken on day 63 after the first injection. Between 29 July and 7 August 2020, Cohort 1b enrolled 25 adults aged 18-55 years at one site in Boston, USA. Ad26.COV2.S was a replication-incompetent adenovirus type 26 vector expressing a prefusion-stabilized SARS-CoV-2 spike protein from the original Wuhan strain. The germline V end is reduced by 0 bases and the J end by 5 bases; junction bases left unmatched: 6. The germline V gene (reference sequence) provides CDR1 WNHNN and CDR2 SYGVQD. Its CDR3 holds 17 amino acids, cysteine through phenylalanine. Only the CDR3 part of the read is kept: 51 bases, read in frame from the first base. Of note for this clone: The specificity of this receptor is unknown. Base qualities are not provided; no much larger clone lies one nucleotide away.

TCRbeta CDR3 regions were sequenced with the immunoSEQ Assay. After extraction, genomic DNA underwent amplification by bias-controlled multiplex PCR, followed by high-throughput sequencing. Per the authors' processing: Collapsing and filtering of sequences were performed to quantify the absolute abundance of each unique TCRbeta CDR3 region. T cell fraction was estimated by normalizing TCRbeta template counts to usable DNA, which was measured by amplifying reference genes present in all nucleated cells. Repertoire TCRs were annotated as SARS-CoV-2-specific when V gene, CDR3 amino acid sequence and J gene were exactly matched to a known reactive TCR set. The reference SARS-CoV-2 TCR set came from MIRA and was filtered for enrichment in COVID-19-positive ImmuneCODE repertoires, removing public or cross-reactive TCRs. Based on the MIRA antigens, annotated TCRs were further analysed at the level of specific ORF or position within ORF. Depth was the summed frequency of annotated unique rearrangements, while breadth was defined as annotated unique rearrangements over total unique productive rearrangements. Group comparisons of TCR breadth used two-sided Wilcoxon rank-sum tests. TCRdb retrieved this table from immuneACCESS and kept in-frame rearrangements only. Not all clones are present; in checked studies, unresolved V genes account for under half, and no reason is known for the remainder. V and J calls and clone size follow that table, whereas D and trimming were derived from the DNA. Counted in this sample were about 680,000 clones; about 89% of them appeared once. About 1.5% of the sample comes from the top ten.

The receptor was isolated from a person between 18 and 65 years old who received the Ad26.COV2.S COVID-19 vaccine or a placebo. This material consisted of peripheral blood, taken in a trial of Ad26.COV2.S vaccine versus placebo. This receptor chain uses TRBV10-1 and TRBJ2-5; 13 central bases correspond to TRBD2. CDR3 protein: CASSESRTSGRSETQYF. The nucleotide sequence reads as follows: TGCGCCAGCAGTGAGTCGAGGACTAGCGGGAGATCGGAGACCCAGTACTTC.